The rows below give T cell receptor beta chains drawn from one sample of a study of blood T cell repertoires in COVID-19. Sequencing was performed with immunoSEQ multiplex PCR; in TCRdb, only in-frame clones are kept and a portion is missing. The data hold 200,000 to 250,000 clones, with around 88% observed a single time. The sequencing sample was made of peripheral blood. These receptors all come from a woman aged 25-40 years with COVID-19, enrolled during active disease. Each CDR3 is given with its conserved first and last residue. Fields, in order: J gene, D gene, V gene, clone size, CDR3 DNA, CDR3 protein. D genes are given only for firm matches. Size values are once, few and many counts, or a class for expanded clones, and some rows have none.

TRBJ1-2	.	TRBV6-5	.	TGTGCCAGCAGTTACAATGTGGGCTCTGGCTACACCTTC	CASSYNVGSGYTF
TRBJ1-5	TRBD1	TRBV4-2	few	TGTGCCAGCAGCCGTCGGCAGGGGGAGCCACATAGCAATCAGCCCCAGCATTTT	CASSRRQGEPHSNQPQHF
TRBJ1-1	TRBD1	TRBV6-6	.	TGTGCCACAGGGACAGGGGGCGGGATCACTGAAGCTTTCTTT	CATGTGGGITEAFF
TRBJ1-2	.	TRBV7-9	.	TGTGCCAGCACAACAGGGAACTATGGCTACACCTTC	CASTTGNYGYTF
TRBJ2-1	.	TRBV5-4	once	TGTGCCAGCAGCTTCGGTAGCTACAATGAGCAGTTCTTC	CASSFGSYNEQFF
TRBJ1-4	TRBD1	TRBV29-1	.	TGCAGCGCCAGGACAGGGGGCGGAAAACTGTTTTTT	CSARTGGGKLFF
TRBJ2-1	TRBD2	TRBV5-1	.	TGCGCCAGCAGCAACCGACTAGCGGGGATGGGGATGAACAATGAGCAGTTCTTC	CASSNRLAGMGMNNEQFF
TRBJ1-4	.	TRBV19	once	TGTGCCAGTAGTAGTGGGCGTGAAAAACTGTTTTTT	CASSSGREKLFF
TRBJ1-2	.	TRBV9	.	TGTGCCAGCACCCTCGGGGCTAACTATGGCTACACCTTC	CASTLGANYGYTF
TRBJ1-2	.	TRBV29-1	.	TGCAGCGTTGCAATCGCCAGGGATGGCTACACCTTC	CSVAIARDGYTF
TRBJ1-6	TRBD1	TRBV6-1	.	TGTGCCAGCAGTGAACAACAGGGGCGCAATTCACCCCTCCACTTT	CASSEQQGRNSPLHF
TRBJ2-1	TRBD2	TRBV27	.	TGTGCCAGCAAACGGACTAGCGGGGGGTTTTTCTCCTACAATGAGCAGTTCTTC	CASKRTSGGFFSYNEQFF
TRBJ2-6	.	TRBV21-1	.	TGTGCCAGCAGCCTGTGTGGTAGGGGTCCGAACTCTGGGGCCAACGTCCTGACTTTC	CASSLCGRGPNSGANVLTF
TRBJ1-1	.	TRBV10-3	.	TGTGCCATCAGCAACCAGGGTAACACTGAAGCTTTCTTT	CAISNQGNTEAFF
TRBJ1-4	TRBD1	TRBV6-1	.	TGTGCCAGCAGTGACGGGACAGTTAATGAAAAACTGTTTTTT	CASSDGTVNEKLFF
TRBJ2-7	TRBD1	TRBV11-2	.	TGTGCCAGCAGCTTAGGGGTCCCGACAGGGGCCTACGAGCAGTACTTC	CASSLGVPTGAYEQYF
TRBJ1-6	TRBD1	TRBV7-2	once	TGTGCCAGCAGCTCTGGACAGGGCTATAATTCACCCCTCCACTTT	CASSSGQGYNSPLHF
TRBJ2-7	.	TRBV2	once	TGTGCCAGTCAGACAGATTCCTACGAGCAGTACTTC	CASQTDSYEQYF
TRBJ2-1	.	TRBV5-1	once	TGCGCCAGCAGCTTCTCGGCGGGCTCCTACAATGAGCAGTTCTTC	CASSFSAGSYNEQFF
TRBJ1-3	.	TRBV3-1/TRBV3-2	.	TGTGCCAGCAGCCAAGACTGGCTGGGAAACACCATATATTTT	CASSQDWLGNTIYF
TRBJ1-1	TRBD1	TRBV4-3	once	TGCGCCAGCAGCCAAGGCACAGGGGTAGCTTTCTTT	CASSQGTGVAFF
TRBJ1-2	TRBD1	TRBV6-1	few	TGTGCCAGCAGTGAATCGGGACAGGGAGTATATAGCTACACCTTC	CASSESGQGVYSYTF
TRBJ1-2	TRBD1	TRBV14	.	TGTGCCAGCAGACCCATGACAGGGAAGTATGGCTACACCTTC	CASRPMTGKYGYTF
TRBJ2-5	.	TRBV20-1	.	TGCAGTGCTATGACAACCGCGCAGTACTTC	CSAMTTAQYF
TRBJ1-1	.	TRBV5-4	.	TGTGCCAGCAGCTCGGTAGGACAGTTTAACGGAGCTTTCTTT	CASSSVGQFNGAFF
TRBJ2-5	.	TRBV28	.	TGTGCCAGCAGTCCTCCCCCCGGGACATCAAAGACCCAGTACTTC	CASSPPPGTSKTQYF
TRBJ1-1	.	TRBV2	once	TGTGCCAGCAGTGAATTTGGGGGCCCGAACACTGAAGCTTTCTTT	CASSEFGGPNTEAFF
TRBJ2-3	TRBD2	TRBV7-9	few	TGTGCCAGCAGCTTCGGGCGGGGGGACACAGATACGCAGTATTTT	CASSFGRGDTDTQYF
TRBJ2-5	.	TRBV19	.	TGTGCCAGTAGTATGAGGTCCGAGTACCAAGAGACCCAGTACTTC	CASSMRSEYQETQYF
TRBJ2-5	TRBD1	TRBV11-3	.	TGTGCCAGCAGCTCAAGAAGACAGGGTCGGGAGACCCAGTACTTC	CASSSRRQGRETQYF
TRBJ2-2	.	TRBV7-2	.	TGTGCCAGCGGAGGGGCAGGGGGGACCGGGGAGCTGTTTTTT	CASGGAGGTGELFF
TRBJ1-2	.	TRBV11-2	.	TGTGCCAGCAGCTTAGCCCCCGAGCTCGGCTACACCTTC	CASSLAPELGYTF
TRBJ1-4	.	TRBV2	.	TGTGCCAGCCGCCAGGGTAATGAAAAACTGTTTTTT	CASRQGNEKLFF
TRBJ2-1	.	TRBV7-2	.	TGTGCCAGCAGCTTAACAGGGAACGCCTACAATGAGCAGTTCTTC	CASSLTGNAYNEQFF
TRBJ1-6	.	TRBV6-5	few	TGTGCCAGCAGTTACGGAGTCGGCCCGGGGGATTCACCCCTCCACTTT	CASSYGVGPGDSPLHF
TRBJ2-3	.	TRBV28	.	TGTGCCAGCAGCGAACCGGGAGAGGGAACAGATACGCAGTATTTT	CASSEPGEGTDTQYF
TRBJ2-5	TRBD2	TRBV7-9	.	TGTGCCAGCAGCCCAGGACTAGCGGGGTCAGAGACCCAGTACTTC	CASSPGLAGSETQYF
TRBJ1-2	.	TRBV11-2	few	TGTGCCAGCAGCTTCCCCGGGGTCCTCTATGGCTACACCTTC	CASSFPGVLYGYTF
TRBJ1-2	TRBD1	TRBV19	once	TGTGCCAGTAGTCCTACCGGGACAGGAGCTAACTATGGCTACACCTTC	CASSPTGTGANYGYTF
TRBJ1-6	TRBD1	TRBV12-3/TRBV12-4	.	TGTGCCAGCAGCCGGACAGGCGTCCTCCACTTT	CASSRTGVLHF
TRBJ1-1	.	TRBV29-1	.	TGCAGCGTTTACGCGGTTGAAGCTTTCTTT	CSVYAVEAFF
TRBJ2-2	TRBD2	TRBV4-1	.	TGCGCCAGCAGCCAAGGCGGGGGGGTAAACACCGGGGAGCTGTTTTTT	CASSQGGGVNTGELFF
TRBJ1-1	TRBD1	TRBV19	.	TGTGCCAGTAGTACACAGGGGGGAACTGAAGCTTTCTTT	CASSTQGGTEAFF
TRBJ2-2	.	TRBV2	.	TGTGCCAGCAGTGTCGAGCTAGGCACCGGGGAGCTGTTTTTT	CASSVELGTGELFF
TRBJ1-2	TRBD1	TRBV5-6	.	TGTGCCAGCAGCTTATGGGACAGGGGTAAACATGGCTACACCTTC	CASSLWDRGKHGYTF
TRBJ1-2	.	TRBV14	.	TGTGCCAGCAGCCAAGGAGTTGTCTATGGCTACACCTTC	CASSQGVVYGYTF
TRBJ1-4	.	TRBV4-3	.	TGCGCCAGCAGCCAAGGGGGCAGGGTCAGTGGAGATGAAAAACTGTTTTTT	CASSQGGRVSGDEKLFF
TRBJ1-2	.	TRBV5-4	few	TGTGCCAGCAGCTTTGGGGGGGTTCGATATGGCTACACCTTC	CASSFGGVRYGYTF
TRBJ2-5	.	TRBV11-2	.	TGTGCCAGCAGCCGAAGTGGCAGGGTCCAAGAGACCCAGTACTTC	CASSRSGRVQETQYF
TRBJ1-2	.	TRBV7-2	.	TGTGCCAGCAGCTTAGATGTCTGGGGACAACCCCGCTATGGCTACACCTTC	CASSLDVWGQPRYGYTF
TRBJ1-2	TRBD1	TRBV19	.	TGTGCCAGTAGTAGCCGGGACAGGGTTGGCTACACCTTC	CASSSRDRVGYTF
TRBJ1-2	.	TRBV4-1	.	TGCGCCAGCAGCCCGTCCCGACAGTATGGCTACACCTTC	CASSPSRQYGYTF
TRBJ1-2	.	TRBV29-1	.	TGCAGCGTTCAAGGTCAGGGGCGGTACTATGGCTACACCTTC	CSVQGQGRYYGYTF
TRBJ1-5	.	TRBV4-1	.	TGCGCCAGCAGCCAATCCCATGGGGCTGGGCAGCCCCAGCATTTT	CASSQSHGAGQPQHF
TRBJ2-1	TRBD2	TRBV19	.	TGTGCCAGTAGTCCCCGCGCGGCGGGGGGCTACAATGAGCAGTTCTTC	CASSPRAAGGYNEQFF
TRBJ1-4	.	TRBV14	.	TGTGCCAGCAGCCAAGTCCAGGGTGAAAAACTGTTTTTT	CASSQVQGEKLFF
TRBJ1-2	.	TRBV6-5	once	TGTGCCAGCAGTTACAATGCAGCGAACTATGGCTACACCTTC	CASSYNAANYGYTF
TRBJ2-2	TRBD1	TRBV9	.	TGTGCCAGCAGCCCTCAACAGGGGGGCACCGGGGAGCTGTTTTTT	CASSPQQGGTGELFF